The 16 T cell receptor beta chains below come from one sample, sequenced in a study of blood T cell repertoires in COVID-19. The method was immunoSEQ multiplex PCR; TCRdb's version includes in-frame clones alone and lacks a portion of them. The repertoire holds approximately 130,000 clones, roughly 79% seen once, with 9.5% to 14% in the top ten. Sequencing was carried out using peripheral blood. The receptors shown here come from a human donor in a cohort sampled during active COVID-19.

The chain combines TRBV19 with TRBJ2-6; D gene unclear. In germline, CDR1 is LNHDA, CDR2 SQIVND (reference sequence). V was pared by 10 bases and J by 0 bases, with 13 bases between. The CDR3 runs 15 residues. The CDR3 loop reads CATHVTYSGANVLTF. The CDR3 nucleotides read TGTGCCACCCACGTGACTTACTCTGGGGCCAACGTCCTGACTTTC.

The J gene is TRBJ2-7, the V gene TRBV4-2; TRBD1 aligns across 12 bases. The junction had 1 base not matched to a gene; V was cut back by 3 bases and J by 4 bases. The CDR3 is 14 residues long. In germline, CDR1 is LGHNA, CDR2 YNFKEQ. DNA of the CDR3: TGTGCCAGCAGCCAGGGACAGGGGGCTTACGAGCAGTACTTC. This encodes CASSQGQGAYEQYF.

The chain is built from TRBV6-2 or TRBV6-3 and TRBJ1-2; maybe TRBD1 (5 bases). Germline CDR1 is MNHEY and CDR2 is SVGEGT. V shed 5 bases and J shed 1 base, with 14 bases lying between them. The CDR3 is 15 amino acids. CDR3 in amino acids: CASSDLTVINYGYTF. The CDR3 DNA reads TGTGCCAGCAGTGACCTGACAGTGATTAACTATGGCTACACCTTC.

J is TRBJ1-6 and V is TRBV9; D unresolved. Germline-derived CDR1 and CDR2 are SGDLS and YYNGEE. The ends were cut back, 3 bases at V and 11 bases at J, with 9 bases in the middle. CDR3 length: 12 residues. The CDR3 sequence: CASSAPGTPLHF. CDR3 nucleotide sequence: TGTGCCAGCAGCGCACCGGGTACACCCCTCCACTTT. Combining the CDR3 with reference TRBV9 and TRBJ1-6 gives the whole variable domain DSGVTQTPKHLITATGQRVTLRCSPRSGDLSVYWYQQSLDQGLQFLIQYYNGEERAKGNILERFSAQQFPDLHSELNLSSLELGDSALYFCASSAPGTPLHFGNGTRLTVT.

Only a few counts were recorded for this clone. The chain couples TRBV13 to TRBJ2-1; maybe TRBD1 (6 bases). V lost 3 bases and J lost 3, with 9 bases in between. This CDR3 has 14 amino acids. Germline V gene data show CDR1 as PRHDT and CDR2 as FYEKMQ (reference sequence). The CDR3 DNA follows: TGTGCCAGCAGCTTCGGGACACACTACAATGAGCAGTTCTTC. Translation gives CASSFGTHYNEQFF.

The rearrangement uses TRBV11-2 and TRBJ2-1; the match to TRBD2 covers 7 bases. The V segment lost 2 bases and the J segment 10 bases; nucleotides outside the gene matches: 11. The V gene's germline CDR1 is SGHAT and CDR2 FQNNGV. CDR3 length equals 15 residues. CDR3 amino acids: CASSLYGEGLREQFF. DNA of the CDR3: TGTGCCAGCAGCTTATATGGGGAGGGCTTGAGGGAGCAGTTCTTC. Full variable domain (rest looked up from reference TRBV11-2 and TRBJ2-1): EAGVAQSPRYKIIEKRQSVAFWCNPISGHATLYWYQQILGQGPKLLIQFQNNGVVDDSQLPKDRFSAERLKGVDSTLKIQPAKLEDSAVYLCASSLYGEGLREQFFGPGTRLTVL.

V usage is TRBV28 and J usage is TRBJ1-3, with D maybe TRBD1 (5 bases). The CDR3 has 16 residues. The germline CDR1 and CDR2 sequences are MDHEN and SYDVKM. V shed 5 bases and J shed 1 base, with 15 bases lying between them. The CDR3 nucleotides are TGTGCCAGCAGTGGACATGTGGACGGTTCTGGAAACACCATATATTTT. It codes for CASSGHVDGSGNTIYF.

The chain is built from TRBV7-8 and TRBJ2-3; D unresolved. Trimming took 5 bases from V and 3 from J, leaving 15 bases between them. This CDR3 has 15 amino acids. Germline CDR1 SGHVS, CDR2 FQNEAQ. The DNA of the CDR3 is TGTGCCAGCAGCCTACCGGGTCCGCTAACAGATACGCAGTATTTT. Translating it yields CASSLPGPLTDTQYF.

This clone occurred a few times. The genes are TRBV2 and TRBJ1-1; D unresolved. The ends were cut back, 3 bases at V and 4 bases at J, with 12 bases in the middle. Germline V gene data show CDR1 as SNHLY and CDR2 as FYNNEI. CDR3 length: 14 amino acids. The CDR3 DNA reads TGTGCCAGCAGTGAGAGGGAGGGTAGCACTGAAGCTTTCTTT. This translates into CASSEREGSTEAFF.

The chain has TRBV7-8 and TRBJ1-5; 7 bases are shared with TRBD1. CDR3 length equals 14 residues. The trim removed 4 bases at V and 6 bases at J, leaving 6 bases unmatched. Germline values: CDR1 SGHVS, CDR2 FQNEAQ. The chain's CDR3 is CASSSTGFGQPQHF. DNA for the CDR3: TGTGCCAGCAGCTCGACAGGGTTTGGTCAGCCCCAGCATTTT.

This chain joins TRBV7-9 and TRBJ2-5; 10 positions agree with TRBD1. Germline V lookup: CDR1 SEHNR, CDR2 FQNEAQ (reference sequence). J was trimmed by 2 bases and V by 0 bases; bases with no gene match: 3. The CDR3 runs to 16 residues. CDR3 sequence reads: CASSLAEDRGQETQYF. The DNA of the CDR3 is TGTGCCAGCAGCTTAGCCGAGGACAGGGGGCAAGAGACCCAGTACTTC.

V gene TRBV9 combines with J gene TRBJ1-2; TRBD1 is a possible D gene (5 bases). Trimming cost V 0 bases and J 3 bases, with 12 bases left between them. CDR1 SGDLS and CDR2 YYNGEE come from the germline V gene. The CDR3 consists of 15 residues. CDR3 sequence (DNA): TGTGCCAGCAGCGTAGGAAGTGCGGGGGACTATGGCTACACCTTC. Translated, it gives CASSVGSAGDYGYTF. Together with reference TRBV9 and TRBJ1-2, the CDR3 gives the full variable domain: DSGVTQTPKHLITATGQRVTLRCSPRSGDLSVYWYQQSLDQGLQFLIQYYNGEERAKGNILERFSAQQFPDLHSELNLSSLELGDSALYFCASSVGSAGDYGYTFGSGTRLTVV.

The genes are TRBV6-5 and TRBJ1-2, with 7 bases fitting TRBD1. The trim removed 6 bases at V and 8 bases at J, leaving 6 bases unmatched. Germline assignment: CDR1 MNHEY and CDR2 SVGAGI. The CDR3 loop spans 12 amino acids. Here the CDR3 reads CASSLDREGYTF. The CDR3 DNA reads TGTGCCAGCAGCCTCGACAGGGAAGGCTACACCTTC.

V gene TRBV2 combines with J gene TRBJ1-5; D gene ambiguous. This CDR3 spans 11 amino acids. Looked up from germline, CDR1 is SNHLY and CDR2 is FYNNEI. Trimming removed 1 base from V and 12 bases from J, with 7 bases in between. The CDR3 sequence: CASSEERVQHF. CDR3 nucleotide sequence: TGTGCCAGCAGTGAAGAGAGGGTCCAGCATTTT.

This chain joins TRBV19 and TRBJ2-6, with TRBD2 matching over 10 bases. J was trimmed by 1 base and V by 2 bases; bases with no gene match: 5. CDR1 is LNHDA and CDR2 is SQIVND in the germline V gene (reference sequence). CDR3 length: 18 residues. The CDR3 region has the DNA TGTGCCAGTAGTATAAGCGGGGGGGCCGGATCTGGGGCCAACGTCCTGACTTTC. Amino acids: CASSISGGAGSGANVLTF.

The chain combines TRBV11-2 with TRBJ2-5; 16 bases map to TRBD2. V was clipped by 1 base and J by 3 bases; unmatched bases: 8. The V gene's germline CDR1 is SGHAT and CDR2 FQNNGV. The CDR3 totals 19 residues. Here the CDR3 reads CASSLVGTSGGASEETQYF. The CDR3 nucleotides read TGTGCCAGCAGCTTAGTAGGGACTAGCGGGGGGGCTTCAGAAGAGACCCAGTACTTC.